One TCR beta chain is described in this entry. TCRdb analysed the 5' RACE reads with MiXCR anew, one entry per CDR3 protein. The sample carries approximately 42,000 distinct CDR3 sequences, 29% recorded once. Germline CDR1 and CDR2: DFQATT and SNEGSKA (reference sequence). The CDR3 sequence is 15 residues long. Sample: memory CD4+ T cells sorted from a lymph node. Noted subset: memory CD4+ T cells, CD4+CD45RO+CD25-. The TCR sequence derives from a female donor with breast cancer. V is TRBV20-1 and J is TRBJ2-3; 8 bases are a match to TRBD2. CDR3 nucleotide sequence: TGCAATGCGTATAGCGGGGTCCGCCCCAGGGATACGCAGTATTTT. Protein sequence: CNAYSGVRPRDTQYF.